The 6 T cell receptor beta chains below all came from one sample that was sequenced in a study of shared clonotypes between healthy human individuals. The assay was immunoSEQ multiplex PCR, and TCRdb's table has in-frame clones only and misses some. The sample shows 2 million to 2.5 million clones, over 85% of them seen only once. Specimen: naive CD4+ T cells from PBMCs. Subset given: CD45RA+ positively selected. The source of these receptors is a man younger than 30 in good health. Some clones in this sample may be carry-over from other donors' samples.

The J gene is TRBJ1-5, the V gene TRBV5-6, with TRBD1 matching 10 bases. CDR3 length equals 16 residues. Germline CDR1 and CDR2: SGHDT and YYEEEE. Unmatched junction bases numbered 7, after V lost 4 bases and J lost 3 bases. CDR3 residues: CASSRRDRGDNQPQHF. CDR3 sequence (DNA): TGTGCCAGCAGCCGCCGGGACAGGGGCGACAATCAGCCCCAGCATTTT.

The chain recombines TRBV5-1 with TRBJ2-1; 10 positions agree with TRBD2. V shed 7 bases, J shed 8 bases, and the junction held 15 bases outside the gene matches. CDR3 size: 16 residues. CDR1 SGHRS and CDR2 YFSETQ come from the germline V gene. CDR3 nucleotide sequence: TGCGCCAGCGAGGGGGCTAGCGGGAGTTTAGGTGATGAGCAGTTCTTC. Its translation is CASEGASGSLGDEQFF.

CDR3 bases: TGTGCCACCAGTATAGACACCTACGAGCAGTACTTC. It specifies CATSIDTYEQYF. The chain uses TRBV15 and TRBJ2-7; no clear D gene. In germline, CDR1 is LNHNV, CDR2 YYDKDF (reference sequence). V dropped 6 bases and J dropped 2 bases, with 8 bases sitting between them. CDR3 length: 12 residues.

Remarks on this clone: The same CDR3 arises from other DNA sequences in this sample as well. This sequence joins TRBV27 and TRBJ2-7, with no clear D. The CDR3 runs to 13 residues. Trimming left V 3 bases short and J 3 bases short, with 9 bases between. The V gene's germline CDR1 is MNHEY and CDR2 SMNVEV (reference sequence). CDR3 DNA: TGTGCCAGCAGTTTCCGTGGTGGCTACGAGCAGTACTTC. Residues: CASSFRGGYEQYF.

A word on this clone: Other DNA sequences from this sample encode an identical CDR3 as well. This chain links TRBV6-5 with TRBJ1-1; D ambiguous. The CDR3 runs 13 residues. V lost 6 bases and J lost 2, with 10 bases in between. Germline lookup yields CDR1 MNHEY and CDR2 SVGAGI. The CDR3 here is CASSYLVNTEAFF. DNA of the CDR3: TGTGCCAGCAGCTACCTTGTTAACACTGAAGCTTTCTTT.

The J gene is TRBJ1-6, the V gene TRBV10-3; D call uncertain. This CDR3 has 13 residues. The V end lost 7 bases, the J end lost 8 bases, and 12 bases lay between the germline ends. Looked up from germline, CDR1 is ENHRY and CDR2 is SYGVKD. CDR3 coding DNA: TGTGCCATCACGAGGAAGACCGATTCACCCCTCCACTTT. It translates to CAITRKTDSPLHF.